This entry concerns a single T cell receptor beta chain. The sample originates from a study of blood T cell repertoires in COVID-19. Whole-study context: Nucleic acid was either cDNA or gDNA, and it came from T cells, B-cell-depleted T cells, or PBMCs.

With 0 bases removed from V and 6 bases from J, the gap between germline ends came to 12 bases. This CDR3 is built from 15 residues. Germline V gives CDR1 MGHRA, CDR2 YSYEKL. Sequencing used immunoSEQ multiplex PCR; TCRdb keeps in-frame clones, though not all of them. The sample consists of some 300,000 clones, 88% of them appearing once. V gene TRBV4-1 combines with J gene TRBJ1-5; D perhaps matches TRBD1 (5 bases). The source of this sequence is a woman aged 25 to 39 who had recovered from COVID-19. The source material was PBMCs or T cells enriched from blood (not recorded which). Here the CDR3 reads CASSQDRDSRQPQHF. The CDR3 DNA reads TGCGCCAGCAGCCAAGACAGGGATTCGCGTCAGCCCCAGCATTTT.